These 13 T cell receptor beta chains share one sample of origin, sequenced in a study of graft-versus-host responses after intestinal transplantation. Some clones are missing from TCRdb's copy, which holds only in-frame ones; the method was immunoSEQ multiplex PCR. The sample contains over 45,000 clones, 85% to 95% of which appear only once. The sample in question was PBMCs, obtained 750 to 800 days after a first intestinal transplant, on the day of a second. The receptors originated from a human patient who received an intestinal transplant, so some T cells may come from the graft donor.

This clone was detected only a few times. As DNA, the CDR3 is TGTGCCAGCAGCAAAGGACTAGATAGGTCCTACGAGCAGTACTTC. The encoded protein is CASSKGLDRSYEQYF. The rearrangement uses TRBV7-2 and TRBJ2-7, with 7 bases fitting TRBD2. The germline V gene encodes CDR1 SGHTA and CDR2 FQGNSA. Losses at the gene ends were 5 bases for V and 1 base for J; bases not matched to a gene: 8. The CDR3 covers 15 residues.

CDR3: CASSRGIWTNEKLFF. CDR3 DNA sequence: TGTGCCAGCAGCCGTGGGATATGGACTAATGAAAAACTGTTTTTT. The chain has TRBV5-8 and TRBJ1-4; unclear D gene. Germline V gene lookup returns CDR1 SGHTS and CDR2 YDEGEE. Trimming cost V 4 bases and J 2 bases, with 12 bases left between them. This CDR3 comprises 15 residues.

The gene calls are TRBV11-2 and TRBJ2-5; D assignment may be TRBD1 or TRBD2 (5 bases each). Between the trimmed V and J ends, which lost 3 bases and 4 bases, there was a span of 15 bases. Germline CDR1 is SGHAT and CDR2 is FQNNGV. The CDR3 totals 15 residues. The chain's CDR3 is CASSFAGRSSETQYF. CDR3 DNA sequence: TGTGCCAGCAGCTTCGCAGGGAGATCGTCAGAGACCCAGTACTTC.

On this clone itself: A junction end diverges from the germline sequence, so it may reflect a read error. The V gene is TRBV7-7, the J gene TRBJ2-2; 11 bases match TRBD2. This CDR3 is built from 16 residues. From germline, CDR1 is SSHAT and CDR2 FNYEAQ (reference sequence). CDR3 bases: TGTGCTAGCAGCTTAGCGGGGGGGCCGAACACCGGGGAGCTGTTTTTT. It specifies CASSLAGGPNTGELFF.

Points on this clone: One end of the junction does not line up with germline, which may come from a read error. The chain employs TRBV5-5 and TRBJ2-7; 7 positions agree with TRBD2. Germline V gene lookup returns CDR1 SGHKS and CDR2 YYEKEE (reference sequence). The CDR3 is 16 residues long. CDR3: CASSQEIGLAAYEQYF. The CDR3 DNA reads TGCGCCAGCAGCCAAGAGATCGGGCTAGCGGCCTACGAGCAGTACTTC.

The chain's CDR3 is CASSYGGLAGAREQYF. The CDR3 bases are TGTGCCAGCAGTTACGGTGGCCTCGCGGGGGCGAGGGAGCAGTACTTC. The chain couples TRBV6-5 to TRBJ2-7; a weak D match, TRBD2 (7 bases). Trimming left V 2 bases short and J 7 bases short, with 21 bases between. Germline V gene data show CDR1 as MNHEY and CDR2 as SVGAGI. The CDR3 runs 16 residues.

The chain joins TRBV4-1 to TRBJ2-1; weak D call: TRBD1 (6 bases). This CDR3 comprises 15 residues. Germline assignment: CDR1 MGHRA and CDR2 YSYEKL. V was shortened by 0 bases and J by 7 bases, with 13 bases between the two germline ends. The DNA of the CDR3 is TGCGCCAGCAGCCAAGAGAGGGGGACCACGAATGAGCAGTTCTTC. Protein: CASSQERGTTNEQFF.

This rearrangement joins TRBV4-1 to TRBJ2-7; 11 bases fit TRBD2. V was clipped by 0 bases and J by 2 bases; unmatched bases: 12. The V gene's germline CDR1 is MGHRA and CDR2 YSYEKL. The CDR3 sequence is 19 residues long. Written as DNA, the CDR3 is TGCGCCAGCAGCCAAGATCCGGGGGGACTAGCGGAACCGCCCTACGAGCAGTACTTC. This gives the protein CASSQDPGGLAEPPYEQYF.

In this sample, this clone turned up once. V gene TRBV28 combines with J gene TRBJ2-1; 8 nucleotides match TRBD1. Germline lookup yields CDR1 MDHEN and CDR2 SYDVKM. The V segment lost 4 bases and the J segment 0 bases; nucleotides outside the gene matches: 14. This CDR3 spans 19 amino acids. The CDR3 loop is CASSSPAAGGRSSYNEQFF. In DNA form, the CDR3 reads TGTGCCAGCAGTTCCCCGGCGGCAGGGGGCCGGAGCTCCTACAATGAGCAGTTCTTC. The variable domain in full, completed from reference TRBV28 and TRBJ2-1, reads DVKVTQSSRYLVKRTGEKVFLECVQDMDHENMFWYRQDPGLGLRLIYFSYDVKMKEKGDIPEGYSVSREKKERFSLILESASTNQTSMYLCASSSPAAGGRSSYNEQFFGPGTRLTVL.

The CDR3 sequence: CASSITQGEYNEQFF. CDR3 in DNA: TGTGCCAGTAGTATTACCCAGGGGGAGTACAATGAGCAGTTCTTC. The chain carries TRBV19 and TRBJ2-1, with 7 bases fitting TRBD1. Germline-derived CDR1 and CDR2 are LNHDA and SQIVND (reference sequence). V gave up 3 bases and J gave up 4 bases; unmatched junction bases: 6. The CDR3 runs to 15 residues.

The chain joins TRBV6-5 to TRBJ2-7; 7 bases map to TRBD1. J was trimmed by 4 bases and V by 0 bases; bases with no gene match: 6. This CDR3 spans 15 amino acids. Germline V gene sequence: CDR1 MNHEY, CDR2 SVGAGI. In DNA, the CDR3 is TGTGCCAGCAGTTACTCCGGGACAGAAACTTACGAGCAGTACTTC. Translating it yields CASSYSGTETYEQYF.

The V and J genes are TRBV6-6 and TRBJ2-7; the D is unclear. The CDR3 totals 12 residues. The germline V gene encodes CDR1 MNHNY and CDR2 SVGAGI (reference sequence). V lost 8 bases, J lost 2 bases, and 10 bases lay in between. This CDR3 is CASGVIAYEQYF. The CDR3 nucleotides read TGTGCCAGCGGGGTTATCGCCTACGAGCAGTACTTC.

The V gene is TRBV28, the J gene TRBJ1-2; possible D gene TRBD1, 6 bases. V was cut by 7 bases and J by 3 bases, with 27 bases left in between. CDR1 and CDR2 (germline): MDHEN, SYDVKM. The CDR3 is 18 residues long. CDR3 in amino acids: CASTLSRWRGAMDYGYTF. CDR3 bases: TGTGCCAGCACCCTAAGCCGCTGGAGGGGGGCGATGGACTATGGCTACACCTTC.